These 15 T cell receptor beta chains came from one sample sequenced in a study of human T cells and chemical hapten exposure. Time point here: patch test 1, 2 weeks after DPC sensitization. Indicated treatment: therapeutic diphenylcyclopropenone sensitization with weekly scalp DPC. Using its own MiXCR run on the RACE reads, TCRdb lists one record per CDR3 protein. The table lists approximately 73,000 distinct CDR3 sequences, about a tenth of them singletons, with about 1.5% in the top ten. The specimen was whole blood, collected in connection with sensitization to the hapten diphenylcyclopropenone (DPC). All receptors come from a woman aged 50 to 60 with alopecia areata. Some clones in this sample may be carry-over from other donors' samples.

This clonotype occurred a few times. The chain recombines TRBV28 with TRBJ2-1; tentatively, D is TRBD1 (6 bases). The V end was cut by 10 bases, the J end by 0 bases, with 19 bases between. Germline V CDR1 and CDR2: MDHEN, SYDVKM. The CDR3 extends over 16 amino acids. This CDR3 reads CATVSRTGSSYNEQFF. CDR3 in DNA: TGTGCCACCGTGAGCCGTACAGGGAGCTCCTACAATGAGCAGTTCTTC.

There are a few counts of this clonotype. The chain carries TRBV6-2 or TRBV6-3 and TRBJ1-5; 7 bases align to TRBD1. With V trimmed by 6 bases and J by 3 bases, 2 bases remained unmatched. Germline CDR1 MNHEY, CDR2 SVGEGT. CDR3 length: 13 amino acids. This CDR3 reads CASSRGFNQPQHF. Here the CDR3 DNA reads TGTGCCAGCAGCAGGGGGTTCAATCAGCCCCAGCATTTT.

This clonotype has ten or more counts. The chain is built from TRBV18 and TRBJ1-1; no clear D. This CDR3 region has 11 residues. V lost 5 bases, J lost 12 bases, and 13 bases lay in between. The germline CDR1 and CDR2 sequences are KGHSH and LQKENI. The CDR3 coding sequence is TGTGCCAGCTCATCGTACGAGGTAACTTTCTTT. Its protein product is CASSSYEVTFF.

There are many counts of this clonotype. J is TRBJ1-5 and V is TRBV6-2 or TRBV6-3; no reliable D call. Germline V lookup: CDR1 MNHEY, CDR2 SVGEGT. This CDR3 comprises 14 residues. V lost 6 bases to trimming and J lost 6 bases, with 15 bases between them. The CDR3 bases are TGTGCCAGCAGCAAACAGAGTGCCTCTCAGCCCCAGCATTTT. Translated: CASSKQSASQPQHF.

The J gene is TRBJ2-1, the V gene TRBV7-9, with D hard to call. The CDR3 is 14 residues long. Between the trimmed V and J ends, which lost 0 bases and 6 bases, there was a span of 9 bases. Germline V gene data show CDR1 as SEHNR and CDR2 as FQNEAQ (reference sequence). The CDR3 protein is CASSLAILGNEQFF. CDR3 in DNA: TGTGCCAGCAGCTTAGCGATTTTGGGCAATGAGCAGTTCTTC.

The chain employs TRBV5-4 and TRBJ2-3; D unresolved. This CDR3 contains 13 residues. The germline V gene has CDR1 SGHNT and CDR2 YYREEE (reference sequence). Trimming took off 0 bases at V and 5 bases at J, with 7 bases between the two ends. The chain's CDR3 is CASSLGLVDTQYF. The CDR3 nucleotides are TGTGCCAGCAGCTTGGGGTTGGTAGATACGCAGTATTTT. Complete variable domain (other parts from reference TRBV5-4 and TRBJ2-3): ETGVTQSPTHLIKTRGQQVTLRCSSQSGHNTVSWYQQALGQGPQFIFQYYREEENGRGNFPPRFSGLQFPNYSSELNVNALELDDSALYLCASSLGLVDTQYFGPGTRLTVL.

This clonotype appeared a few times. The rearrangement uses TRBV30 and TRBJ2-2; D gene uncertain. V lost 2 bases and J 4 bases, leaving 5 bases between the germline ends. CDR3 length: 12 amino acids. Per the germline V gene, CDR1 is GTSNPN and CDR2 is SVGIG (reference sequence). CDR3 nucleotide sequence: TGTGCCTGGAGTCTACGCACCGGGGAGCTGTTTTTT. It codes for CAWSLRTGELFF.

The table lists this clonotype with a few counts. The V gene is TRBV28, the J gene TRBJ1-4; D call uncertain. The V and J ends lost 5 bases and 11 bases respectively, with 12 bases between them. CDR1 and CDR2 (germline): MDHEN, SYDVKM. CDR3 length: 12 amino acids. CDR3 DNA sequence: TGTGCCAGCAGTCCTCAGCCTGGGAAACTGTTTTTT. Residues: CASSPQPGKLFF.

The chain combines TRBV7-2 with TRBJ2-3, with D possibly matching TRBD1 (6 bases). This CDR3 region has 16 residues. Germline loops: CDR1 SGHTA, CDR2 FQGNSA. V lost 1 base, J lost 0 bases, and 11 bases lay in between. The CDR3, as DNA: TGTGCCAGCAGCTTAGGGGCGACAGGTAGCACAGATACGCAGTATTTT. This encodes CASSLGATGSTDTQYF.

This clonotype was found a few times. This chain links TRBV10-3 with TRBJ2-1, with 10 positions matching TRBD2. V gave up 10 bases and J gave up 7 bases; unmatched junction bases: 7. Germline CDR1 reads ENHRY; CDR2 reads SYGVKD. The CDR3 is 13 amino acids. CDR3 nucleotide sequence: TGTGCCACGAGCGGGAGGGTTGGGAATGAGCAGTTCTTC. As protein: CATSGRVGNEQFF.

This clonotype was counted at least ten times. The chain uses TRBV5-1 and TRBJ2-3; D is perhaps TRBD1 (7 bases). The V and J ends lost 2 bases and 10 bases respectively, with 11 bases between them. The CDR3 is 12 amino acids. Germline assignment: CDR1 SGHRS and CDR2 YFSETQ. CDR3 amino acids: CASSLTGEAQYF. The CDR3 bases are TGCGCCAGCAGCTTAACAGGGGAGGCGCAGTATTTT.

The chain uses TRBV29-1 and TRBJ1-5; a weak D match, TRBD1 (6 bases). CDR1 is SQVTM and CDR2 is ANQGSEA in the germline V gene. The CDR3 extends over 12 amino acids. Between the trimmed V and J ends, which lost 5 bases and 6 bases, there was a span of 11 bases. In nucleotides, the CDR3 is TGCAGCGTTACAGGGAGTGGTCAGCCCCAGCATTTT. It specifies CSVTGSGQPQHF.

This clonotype was counted between two and nine times. The chain recombines TRBV5-1 with TRBJ2-7; maybe TRBD2 (6 bases). The CDR3 is 16 residues long. Germline CDR1 is SGHRS and CDR2 is YFSETQ. Trimming removed 0 bases at V and 7 bases at J, with 20 bases between. The CDR3 sequence is CASSLEVSGPSREQYF. CDR3 coding DNA: TGCGCCAGCAGCTTGGAGGTTAGCGGACCCTCTAGGGAGCAGTACTTC. The variable domain in full, with the rest retrieved from reference TRBV5-1 and TRBJ2-7, is KAGVTQTPRYLIKTRGQQVTLSCSPISGHRSVSWYQQTPGQGLQFLFEYFSETQRNKGNFPGRFSGRQFSNSRSEMNVSTLELGDSALYLCASSLEVSGPSREQYFGPGTRLTVT.

The chain couples TRBV24-1 to TRBJ2-1; D is unresolved. The CDR3 consists of 18 residues. V was pared by 3 bases and J by 3 bases, with 20 bases between. CDR1 is KGHDR and CDR2 is SFDVKD in the germline V gene. Written as DNA, the CDR3 is TGTGCCACCAGTGATACTCTCTTGGTTGGACCGGGCTACAATGAGCAGTTCTTC. This codes for CATSDTLLVGPGYNEQFF.

The chain couples TRBV24-1 to TRBJ1-5, with D hard to call. The ends were cut back, 6 bases at V and 0 bases at J, with 8 bases in the middle. The CDR3 length is 14 residues. Germline CDR1 KGHDR, CDR2 SFDVKD. As DNA, the CDR3 is TGTGCCACCAGTCCGGTCTATAGCAATCAGCCCCAGCATTTT. This encodes CATSPVYSNQPQHF.